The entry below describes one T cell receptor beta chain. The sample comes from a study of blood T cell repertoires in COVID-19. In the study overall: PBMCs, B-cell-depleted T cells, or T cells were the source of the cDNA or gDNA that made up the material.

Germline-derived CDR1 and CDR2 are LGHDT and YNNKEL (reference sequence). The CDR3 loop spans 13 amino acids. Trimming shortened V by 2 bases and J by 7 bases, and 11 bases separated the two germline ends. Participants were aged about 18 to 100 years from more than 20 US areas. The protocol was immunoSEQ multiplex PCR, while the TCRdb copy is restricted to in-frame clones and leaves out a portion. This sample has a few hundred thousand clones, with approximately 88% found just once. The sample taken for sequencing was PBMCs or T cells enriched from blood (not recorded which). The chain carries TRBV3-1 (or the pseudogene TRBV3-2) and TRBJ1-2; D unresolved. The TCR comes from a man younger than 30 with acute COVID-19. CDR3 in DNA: TGTGCCAGCAGCCAATCTCCCCAGGTTGGCTACACCTTC. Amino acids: CASSQSPQVGYTF.